The 25 T cell receptor beta chains below all came from one sample that was sequenced in a study of CD8 T cells in ankylosing spondylitis. Notes on the study in general: A motif of roughly eight highly homologous TCR beta variants was seen as apparently characteristic of ankylosing spondylitis blood.

No antigen has been identified for these receptors. TCRdb re-called the 5' RACE reads through MiXCR, storing one row per CDR3 protein. In the table there are about 460,000 distinct CDR3 sequences, under 5.5% of which are singletons. The sequenced sample was blood, either unsorted or a sorted T cell fraction (not recorded which). The receptors were sampled from a male donor with ankylosing spondylitis.

This clonotype was counted at least ten times. The chain combines TRBV6-5 with TRBJ1-1; 11 bases match TRBD1. V was clipped by 4 bases and J by 7 bases; unmatched bases: 11. The CDR3 length is 16 residues. Germline CDR1 is MNHEY and CDR2 is SVGAGI. CDR3 in amino acids: CASSFAGQGAFGEAFF. The DNA of the CDR3 is TGTGCCAGCAGTTTTGCCGGACAGGGGGCATTCGGTGAAGCTTTCTTT.

This clonotype has a count of ten or more. The chain combines TRBV9 with TRBJ1-5, with 11 bases aligning to TRBD1. CDR1 SGDLS and CDR2 YYNGEE come from the germline V gene. With V trimmed by 4 bases and J by 6 bases, 6 bases remained unmatched. The CDR3 sequence is 15 residues long. Here the CDR3 reads CASSPGQGAFQPQHF. CDR3 in DNA: TGTGCCAGCAGCCCAGGACAGGGGGCCTTTCAGCCCCAGCATTTT. Looking up the rest from reference TRBV9 and TRBJ1-5 gives the full variable domain: DSGVTQTPKHLITATGQRVTLRCSPRSGDLSVYWYQQSLDQGLQFLIQYYNGEERAKGNILERFSAQQFPDLHSELNLSSLELGDSALYFCASSPGQGAFQPQHFGDGTRLSIL.

This clonotype has at least ten counts. This chain uses TRBV5-1 with TRBJ1-1, with D tentatively TRBD1 (6 bases). There are 14 residues in the CDR3. Germline CDR1 and CDR2: SGHRS and YFSETQ. The V end was cut by 5 bases, the J end by 3 bases, with 14 bases between. Written as DNA, the CDR3 is TGCGCCAGCAGTTTGAGGGGGGGAGACACTGAAGCTTTCTTT. The encoded protein is CASSLRGGDTEAFF.

The sample holds many counts of this clonotype. The V gene is TRBV7-9, the J gene TRBJ2-7; D possibly corresponds to TRBD1 (5 bases). Trimming left V 2 bases short and J 0 bases short, with 14 bases between. This CDR3 comprises 16 residues. Per germline, CDR1 SEHNR and CDR2 FQNEAQ (reference sequence). CDR3 in amino acids: CASSLRAGRSSYEQYF. Written as DNA, the CDR3 is TGTGCCAGCAGCTTAAGGGCAGGGCGAAGCTCCTACGAGCAGTACTTC.

In this sample, this clonotype turned up many times. The genes are TRBV4-1 and TRBJ1-1; no definite D call. The CDR3 totals 16 residues. Germline V gives CDR1 MGHRA, CDR2 YSYEKL. V shed 4 bases and J shed 0 bases, with 15 bases lying between them. This CDR3 reads CASSLALRTLNTEAFF. The CDR3 DNA is TGCGCCAGCAGCCTGGCCCTTCGTACTCTGAACACTGAAGCTTTCTTT.

Many counts were recorded for this clonotype. The rearrangement joins TRBV20-1 to TRBJ1-2; 7 nucleotides align to TRBD1. The junction had 14 bases not matched to a gene; V was cut back by 5 bases and J by 5 bases. Per germline, CDR1 DFQATT and CDR2 SNEGSKA (reference sequence). This CDR3 is built from 15 residues. The DNA of the CDR3 is TGCAGTGCTGACCGGGCGGGGACAGATCTTTATGGCTACACCTTC. It specifies CSADRAGTDLYGYTF.

This clonotype was observed at least ten times. The chain has TRBV25-1 and TRBJ2-7, with 9 bases identical to TRBD1. V was pared by 8 bases and J by 2 bases, with 4 bases of the junction left unmatched. CDR1 is MGHDK, CDR2 SYGVNS, per germline. This CDR3 is 13 amino acids long. CDR3 sequence reads: CASGDRVTYEQYF. In DNA form, the CDR3 reads TGTGCCAGCGGGGACAGGGTAACCTACGAGCAGTACTTC.

The chain joins TRBV10-3 to TRBJ2-3; possible D gene TRBD2, 5 bases. V was cut by 10 bases and J by 2 bases, with 16 bases left in between. Germline loops: CDR1 ENHRY, CDR2 SYGVKD. This CDR3 spans 14 amino acids. CDR3 DNA: TGTGCCACCACGGACTCGTCATCCACAGATACGCAGTATTTT. It yields the protein CATTDSSSTDTQYF.

This clonotype was counted at least ten times. The chain carries TRBV7-8 and TRBJ2-1, with D unresolved. CDR1 and CDR2 from the germline V gene are SGHVS and FQNEAQ. V shed 5 bases and J shed 9 bases, with 8 bases lying between them. The CDR3 contains 11 residues. The CDR3 sequence is CASSLTPEQFF. For the CDR3, the DNA is TGTGCCAGCAGCCTCACCCCTGAGCAGTTCTTC.

This clonotype was recorded at least ten times. The chain couples TRBV29-1 to TRBJ1-4, with D possibly being TRBD1 (6 bases). V was cut by 6 bases and J by 8 bases, with 16 bases left in between. The CDR3 totals 13 residues. Germline-derived CDR1 and CDR2 are SQVTM and ANQGSEA. The CDR3 nucleotides read TGCAGCGTCGGGGGCCCTCCGGGGGAAAAACTGTTTTTT. This translates into CSVGGPPGEKLFF.

This clonotype was counted ten times or more. The rearrangement links TRBV20-1 to TRBJ2-4; 11 bases line up with TRBD2. Germline V lookup: CDR1 DFQATT, CDR2 SNEGSKA (reference sequence). J gave up 2 bases and V 5 bases, and 2 bases lay outside the gene matches. CDR3 length: 14 amino acids. The CDR3 DNA is TGCAGTGCTGCTAGCGGGGGGACCAAAAACATTCAGTACTTC. Its translation: CSAASGGTKNIQYF.

This clonotype was counted ten times or more. This sequence joins TRBV20-1 and TRBJ2-1; 8 nucleotides align to TRBD2. This CDR3 region has 14 residues. CDR1 DFQATT and CDR2 SNEGSKA come from the germline V gene (reference sequence). J was trimmed by 7 bases and V by 5 bases; bases with no gene match: 10. The CDR3 DNA is TGCAGTGCTCCGCGGGGGGCCCTGGGTAATGAGCAGTTCTTC. Translated: CSAPRGALGNEQFF.

This clonotype was counted many times. The chain is built from TRBV5-1 and TRBJ2-7; a weak D match, TRBD1 (6 bases). Germline CDR1 reads SGHRS; CDR2 reads YFSETQ. The CDR3 consists of 15 residues. Trimming cost V 0 bases and J 2 bases, with 12 bases left between them. CDR3 nucleotide sequence: TGCGCCAGCAGCTTGGAAAGGTGGACAGCCTACGAGCAGTACTTC. Encoded protein: CASSLERWTAYEQYF.

This clonotype was detected only a few times. V is TRBV27 and J is TRBJ1-1; D remains unclear. CDR1 and CDR2 (germline): MNHEY, SMNVEV (reference sequence). This CDR3 comprises 14 residues. Trimming took off 0 bases at V and 11 bases at J, with 16 bases between the two ends. CDR3 coding DNA: TGTGCCAGCAGTTTATCTTCCTATTCAAAGGCCGCTTTCTTT. This encodes CASSLSSYSKAAFF.

This clonotype was counted at least ten times. J is TRBJ2-5 and V is TRBV5-5, with TRBD1 identical over 9 bases. Trimming cost V 6 bases and J 5 bases; bases outside gene matches: 8. The germline CDR1 and CDR2 sequences are SGHKS and YYEKEE (reference sequence). The CDR3 contains 14 residues. The CDR3 sequence is CASTRQGEIETQYF. The CDR3 DNA reads as TGTGCCAGCACCCGACAGGGGGAAATTGAGACCCAGTACTTC.

There are many counts of this clonotype. This chain links TRBV7-6 with TRBJ1-6; D remains unclear. From germline, CDR1 is SGHVS and CDR2 FNYEAQ. V dropped 4 bases and J dropped 7 bases, with 5 bases sitting between them. The CDR3 length is 12 residues. CDR3 in DNA: TGTGCCAGCAGCTCAACCAATTCACCCCTCCACTTT. It is translated as CASSSTNSPLHF.

This clonotype has ten or more counts. The V gene is TRBV4-3, the J gene TRBJ2-7; no reliable D call. Looked up from germline, CDR1 is LGHNA and CDR2 is YSLEER. The CDR3 spans 13 residues. Trimming cost V 4 bases and J 9 bases, with 16 bases left between them. CDR3 loop: CASSPTALLGQYF. The CDR3 nucleotides read TGCGCCAGCAGCCCGACGGCGTTACTGGGGCAGTACTTC.

This clonotype was recorded many times. The V and J genes are TRBV24-1 and TRBJ2-3; D not resolved. V was trimmed by 1 base and J by 5 bases, leaving 0 bases between them. This CDR3 contains 11 residues. CDR1 is KGHDR and CDR2 is SFDVKD in the germline V gene. CDR3 coding DNA: TGTGCCACCAGTGATTTAGATACGCAGTATTTT. Translation gives CATSDLDTQYF.

In its sample, this clonotype was seen a few times. The chain uses TRBV18 and TRBJ2-5; 7 nucleotides match TRBD1. The germline gives CDR1 KGHSH, CDR2 LQKENI. CDR3 length: 15 residues. Germline trimming cut 0 bases from V and 1 base from J; bases unmatched to any gene: 2. CDR3 in DNA: TGTGCCAGCTCACCACCGGGACAGTCCCAAGAGACCCAGTACTTC. Translating it yields CASSPPGQSQETQYF.

This clonotype was seen ten or more times. This sequence joins TRBV6-2 or TRBV6-3 and TRBJ2-2, with TRBD1 as a possible D gene (5 bases). CDR1 is MNHEY and CDR2 is SVGEGT in the germline V gene. The CDR3 has 17 amino acids. V was clipped by 4 bases and J by 4 bases, with 19 bases between them. In DNA, the CDR3 is TGTGCCAGCAGTTCCCTGTGGGGCCAGCCCGTCACCGGGGAGCTGTTTTTT. Translation gives CASSSLWGQPVTGELFF.

There are many counts of this clonotype. This chain links TRBV12-3 or TRBV12-4 with TRBJ2-7; tentatively, D is TRBD1 (6 bases). CDR3 length: 14 residues. V lost 3 bases, J lost 6 bases, and 15 bases lay in between. CDR3 nucleotide sequence: TGTGCCAGCAGTTTTATAGGGAGAGGGGGCGAGCAGTACTTC. This translates into CASSFIGRGGEQYF.

Details on this clonotype: A much larger clone sits a single nucleotide away, making a read error possible. The gene calls are TRBV5-1 and TRBJ2-3; no clear D. The germline V and J ends were trimmed by 1 base and 4 bases, with 4 bases remaining between them. The germline V gene encodes CDR1 SGHRS and CDR2 YFSETQ. The CDR3 extends over 12 amino acids. CDR3 amino acids: CASSLTADTQYF. The CDR3 nucleotides are TGCGCCAGCAGCTTGACAGCAGATACGCAGTATTTT.

This clonotype was seen ten or more times. J is TRBJ2-7 and V is TRBV12-3 or TRBV12-4; possible D gene TRBD1, 7 bases. V lost 8 bases and J lost 4, with 15 bases in between. This CDR3 has 13 residues. CDR3 protein: CASGRQGGYEQYF. The CDR3 DNA is TGTGCCAGCGGGAGACAGGGAGGTTACGAGCAGTACTTC.

This clonotype has at least ten counts. This chain joins TRBV24-1 and TRBJ1-6; D remains unclear. CDR1 KGHDR and CDR2 SFDVKD come from the germline V gene. The V end was cut by 5 bases, the J end by 6 bases, with 10 bases between. CDR3 length: 14 residues. This chain's CDR3 is CATSARRGNSPLHF. For the CDR3, the DNA is TGTGCCACCAGTGCGCGACGGGGTAATTCACCCCTCCACTTT.

The sample holds many counts of this clonotype. The chain recombines TRBV7-2 with TRBJ1-2; TRBD1 aligns across 7 bases. In germline, CDR1 is SGHTA, CDR2 FQGNSA. V dropped 5 bases and J dropped 4; count of bases not matched to a gene: 13. This CDR3 is 16 amino acids long. The CDR3 loop reads CASSPDPTGAGYGYTF. The CDR3 DNA reads TGTGCCAGCAGCCCAGATCCTACAGGGGCCGGCTATGGCTACACCTTC.